A single sample gave rise to the 25 T cell receptor beta chains below, sequenced in a study of shared clonotypes between healthy human individuals. Profiling relied on immunoSEQ multiplex PCR, and the TCRdb table lists in-frame clones only, not all of them. The profile covers roughly 600,000 clones, with roughly 98% appearing a single time and more than 0.3% taken by the ten largest. Naive CD8 populations comprised CD45RO-negative cells positively selected for CCR7, excluding terminally differentiated effector memory CD45RA+ cells. Specimen: naive CD8+ T cells sorted from blood. Receptors were obtained from a man under 40 in good health.

The chain links TRBV11-2 to TRBJ1-1; the D is unclear. Per germline, CDR1 SGHAT and CDR2 FQNNGV. V shed 3 bases and J shed 6 bases, with 14 bases lying between them. This CDR3 is 14 amino acids long. CDR3 region: CASSFQANEAEAFF. CDR3 nucleotide sequence: TGTGCCAGCAGCTTCCAGGCCAACGAGGCTGAAGCTTTCTTT.

The rearrangement joins TRBV5-1 to TRBJ2-1; TRBD2 is a possible D gene (5 bases). The CDR3 has 14 residues. Germline assignment: CDR1 SGHRS and CDR2 YFSETQ. Trimming took off 1 base at V and 6 bases at J, with 11 bases between the two ends. The CDR3 spells CASSLSLALNEQFF. In nucleotides, the CDR3 is TGCGCCAGCAGCTTGTCTCTAGCCCTCAATGAGCAGTTCTTC.

The V gene is TRBV4-3, the J gene TRBJ1-5, with D unclear. With 1 base removed from V and 0 bases from J, the gap between germline ends came to 4 bases. Germline V lookup: CDR1 LGHNA, CDR2 YSLEER. CDR3 length: 14 residues. The DNA for the CDR3 is TGCGCCAGCAGCCAAGGGTTTAGCAATCAGCCCCAGCATTTT. Protein product: CASSQGFSNQPQHF.

The chain uses TRBV27 and TRBJ2-1; TRBD2 aligns across 9 bases. The germline gives CDR1 MNHEY, CDR2 SMNVEV (reference sequence). This CDR3 has 13 residues. V trimming: 9 bases; J trimming: 5 bases; junction bases outside the gene matches: 5. CDR3 nucleotides: TGTGCCAGTAGCGGGAGAACGGACAATGAGCAGTTCTTC. This sequence encodes CASSGRTDNEQFF.

The chain employs TRBV4-3 and TRBJ1-3; no reliable D call. Trimming stripped 4 bases from V and 3 bases from J, with 13 bases between. The CDR3 sequence is 15 residues long. The germline CDR1 and CDR2 sequences are LGHNA and YSLEER. The CDR3 coding sequence is TGCGCCAGCAGCCCCCCTCGGGTCGGTGGAAACACCATATATTTT. Protein: CASSPPRVGGNTIYF.

The chain employs TRBV15 and TRBJ2-5; D unclear. Looked up from germline, CDR1 is LNHNV and CDR2 is YYDKDF (reference sequence). The CDR3 is made up of 14 amino acids. V gave up 3 bases and J gave up 1 base, with 9 bases separating them. CDR3 loop: CATSSVGAQETQYF. The CDR3 DNA sequence: TGTGCCACCAGCAGTGTAGGAGCCCAAGAGACCCAGTACTTC.

The CDR3 bases are TGTGCCAGCAGCGTAGGGACAGCCGGGAATGAAAAACTGTTTTTT. Its translation: CASSVGTAGNEKLFF. This chain uses TRBV9 with TRBJ1-4, with a weak D call TRBD1 (6 bases). CDR1 is SGDLS and CDR2 is YYNGEE in the germline V gene. This CDR3 is built from 15 residues. The germline V and J ends were trimmed by 0 bases and 5 bases, with 11 bases remaining between them.

The sample holds one count of this clone. The chain couples TRBV29-1 to TRBJ1-4; D is undetermined. The ends were cut back, 4 bases at V and 6 bases at J, with 21 bases in the middle. Germline V gene lookup returns CDR1 SQVTM and CDR2 ANQGSEA. The CDR3 spans 16 residues. This chain's CDR3 is CSVATSWLSDDEKLFF. In nucleotides, the CDR3 is TGCAGCGTTGCGACGTCATGGCTCAGCGATGATGAAAAACTGTTTTTT.

The J gene is TRBJ2-2, the V gene TRBV4-2; TRBD2 might be the D (5 bases). The length of the CDR3 is 13 residues. Germline CDR1 LGHNA, CDR2 YNFKEQ. The V end lost 6 bases, the J end lost 10 bases, and 15 bases lay between the germline ends. In DNA, the CDR3 is TGTGCCAGCAGTCAACTAGTGACTGAGGAGCTGTTTTTT. Its translation: CASSQLVTEELFF.

This rearrangement joins TRBV19 to TRBJ2-3; D may be TRBD1 (6 bases). V was clipped by 9 bases and J by 11 bases, with 15 bases between them. Germline loops: CDR1 LNHDA, CDR2 SQIVND (reference sequence). CDR3 size: 11 residues. Here the CDR3 DNA reads TGTGCCAGCCGGGACACGAGAAGGCAGTATTTT. It translates to CASRDTRRQYF.

The chain carries TRBV7-9 and TRBJ2-2; tentative D call: TRBD2 (5 bases). CDR3 length: 13 amino acids. Trimming removed 8 bases at V and 7 bases at J, with 14 bases between. Germline values: CDR1 SEHNR, CDR2 FQNEAQ (reference sequence). The CDR3 bases are TGTGCCAGCTTTGAGGGTTCGGTCGGGGAGCTGTTTTTT. Translation: CASFEGSVGELFF.

V gene TRBV30 combines with J gene TRBJ2-7; perhaps TRBD1 as D (5 bases). This CDR3 has 13 residues. V was cut by 0 bases and J by 5 bases, with 11 bases left in between. CDR1 is GTSNPN and CDR2 is SVGIG in the germline V gene (reference sequence). The CDR3: CAWSVLKGDEQYF. The CDR3 DNA sequence: TGTGCCTGGAGTGTATTAAAAGGGGACGAGCAGTACTTC.

The chain joins TRBV5-8 to TRBJ2-7; TRBD2 aligns across 8 bases. From germline, CDR1 is SGHTS and CDR2 YDEGEE. V dropped 4 bases and J dropped 3; count of bases not matched to a gene: 9. CDR3 length: 15 residues. Here the CDR3 DNA reads TGTGCCAGCAGCCACCTCCGGGAGGGCCTCTACGAGCAGTACTTC. It codes for CASSHLREGLYEQYF.

Note on this clone: In the same sample, other DNA sequences code for this CDR3. The chain couples TRBV25-1 to TRBJ2-7, with D possibly matching TRBD2 (6 bases). The length of the CDR3 is 11 residues. CDR1 is MGHDK and CDR2 is SYGVNS in the germline V gene. V lost 8 bases and J 4 bases, leaving 9 bases between the germline ends. The CDR3 DNA is TGTGCCAGCCGGGACTCGTACGAGCAGTACTTC. Translating it yields CASRDSYEQYF.

The chain combines TRBV4-2 with TRBJ2-1, with D unclear. CDR1 and CDR2 (germline): LGHNA, YNFKEQ. Trimming shortened V by 1 base and J by 5 bases, and 21 bases separated the two germline ends. The CDR3 extends over 18 amino acids. This CDR3 is CASSQASLITLPDNEQFF. Written as DNA, the CDR3 is TGTGCCAGCAGCCAAGCATCCCTGATAACACTACCTGACAATGAGCAGTTCTTC.

The rearrangement uses TRBV7-3 and TRBJ1-1; no definite D call. V lost 2 bases and J lost 11, with 15 bases in between. The CDR3 sequence is 13 residues long. The V gene's germline CDR1 is SGHTA and CDR2 FQGTGA. Written as DNA, the CDR3 is TGTGCCAGCAGCTTATCCCTGGGTTCAGGTGCTTTCTTT. Encoded protein: CASSLSLGSGAFF.

V is TRBV7-9 and J is TRBJ2-1; the match to TRBD1 covers 9 bases. CDR1 and CDR2 from the germline V gene are SEHNR and FQNEAQ (reference sequence). The J segment lost 4 bases and the V segment lost 4 bases, leaving 8 bases of the junction unmatched. This CDR3 has 16 residues. The CDR3 reads CASSSRTGEWYNEQFF. CDR3 nucleotides: TGTGCCAGCAGCTCACGGACAGGGGAATGGTACAATGAGCAGTTCTTC.

In this sample, this clone turned up once. This chain uses TRBV18 with TRBJ1-3; tentative D call: TRBD1 (6 bases). The V end was cut by 1 base, the J end by 2 bases, with 15 bases between. Germline V lookup: CDR1 KGHSH, CDR2 LQKENI. There are 17 residues in the CDR3. CDR3 residues: CASSPHRGNPPGNTIYF. The CDR3 DNA reads TGTGCCAGCTCACCACATAGGGGGAACCCTCCTGGAAACACCATATATTTT.

The rearrangement joins TRBV10-2 to TRBJ2-1; 9 bases line up with TRBD1. Germline loops: CDR1 WSHSY, CDR2 SAAADI. V lost 6 bases, J lost 3 bases, and 9 bases stayed unmatched. This CDR3 comprises 16 residues. CDR3 in amino acids: CASSETGQGYYNEQFF. The CDR3 bases are TGCGCCAGCAGCGAGACGGGACAGGGATACTACAATGAGCAGTTCTTC.

The V gene is TRBV7-8, the J gene TRBJ2-7, with 8 bases aligning to TRBD2. The junction had 8 bases not matched to a gene; V was cut back by 2 bases and J by 5 bases. Looked up from germline, CDR1 is SGHVS and CDR2 is FQNEAQ. The CDR3 spans 15 residues. CDR3 protein: CASSLSAGGRDEQYF. The CDR3 DNA is TGTGCCAGCAGCTTAAGTGCGGGAGGTCGCGACGAGCAGTACTTC.

The chain uses TRBV7-2 and TRBJ2-7, with 10 bases lining up with TRBD1. The junction had 8 bases not matched to a gene; V was cut back by 5 bases and J by 7 bases. This CDR3 comprises 14 residues. Germline V CDR1 and CDR2: SGHTA, FQGNSA. In DNA form, the CDR3 reads TGTGCCAGCAGCGGGGGACAGGGGAGGAGGGAGCAGTACTTC. This gives the protein CASSGGQGRREQYF.

The count of this clone is one. The V gene is TRBV28, the J gene TRBJ1-2; no clear D gene. In germline, CDR1 is MDHEN, CDR2 SYDVKM. The V end was cut by 5 bases, the J end by 0 bases, with 19 bases between. The CDR3 has 17 residues. The CDR3 sequence: CASSPSPNLAANYGYTF. The CDR3 DNA is TGTGCCAGCAGTCCATCCCCTAATCTCGCAGCTAACTATGGCTACACCTTC.

A remark on this clone: Other DNA sequences from this sample encode an identical CDR3 as well. V gene TRBV7-2 combines with J gene TRBJ2-1, with D unresolved. The germline V and J ends were trimmed by 5 bases and 6 bases, with 8 bases remaining between them. The CDR3 is made up of 12 amino acids. The germline CDR1 and CDR2 sequences are SGHTA and FQGNSA. The CDR3 DNA reads TGTGCCAGCAGCCTCACTGTCAATGAGCAGTTCTTC. Its translation: CASSLTVNEQFF.

This clone came up once. The chain carries TRBV19 and TRBJ1-2; no firm D call. CDR3 length equals 14 residues. Trimming shortened V by 7 bases and J by 3 bases, and 15 bases separated the two germline ends. Per the germline V gene, CDR1 is LNHDA and CDR2 is SQIVND (reference sequence). The CDR3 DNA reads as TGTGCCAGTACCCCAGGCCTTGGGGACTATGGCTACACCTTC. Amino acids: CASTPGLGDYGYTF.

This clone was recorded once. This CDR3 is also generated by other DNA sequences in the sample. The chain combines TRBV6-5 with TRBJ1-2; D might be TRBD1 (5 bases). Trimming took off 0 bases at V and 4 bases at J, with 9 bases between the two ends. Germline V gene lookup returns CDR1 MNHEY and CDR2 SVGAGI. CDR3 size: 14 residues. The CDR3 sequence is CASSYSSRGYGYTF. The CDR3 bases are TGTGCCAGCAGTTACTCAAGTAGGGGCTATGGCTACACCTTC.